This TCR beta chain emerged from a study of breast tumors, draining lymph nodes, adjacent tissues. General study findings and limits: Most tumor T cells seemingly derive from lymph node, then expand in tumor.

The table lists this clonotype with a few counts. Its cognate antigen is unknown. Using its own MiXCR run on the multiplex PCR reads, TCRdb lists one record per CDR3 protein. The sample has approximately 60,000 distinct CDR3 sequences; 45% to 65% are singletons. This CDR3 is built from 13 residues. With 4 bases clipped from V and 7 bases from J, the junction kept 6 bases outside the gene matches. Germline V gene lookup returns CDR1 SGHTA and CDR2 FQGNSA. The sequencing input was breast tumor tissue. The TCR comes from a female donor with breast cancer. Some clones in this sample may be carry-over from other donors' samples. This chain joins TRBV7-2 and TRBJ1-2; 7 bases line up with TRBD1. This CDR3 is CASSSTGVAGYTF. CDR3 DNA: TGTGCCAGCAGCTCTACAGGGGTGGCTGGCTACACCTTC.